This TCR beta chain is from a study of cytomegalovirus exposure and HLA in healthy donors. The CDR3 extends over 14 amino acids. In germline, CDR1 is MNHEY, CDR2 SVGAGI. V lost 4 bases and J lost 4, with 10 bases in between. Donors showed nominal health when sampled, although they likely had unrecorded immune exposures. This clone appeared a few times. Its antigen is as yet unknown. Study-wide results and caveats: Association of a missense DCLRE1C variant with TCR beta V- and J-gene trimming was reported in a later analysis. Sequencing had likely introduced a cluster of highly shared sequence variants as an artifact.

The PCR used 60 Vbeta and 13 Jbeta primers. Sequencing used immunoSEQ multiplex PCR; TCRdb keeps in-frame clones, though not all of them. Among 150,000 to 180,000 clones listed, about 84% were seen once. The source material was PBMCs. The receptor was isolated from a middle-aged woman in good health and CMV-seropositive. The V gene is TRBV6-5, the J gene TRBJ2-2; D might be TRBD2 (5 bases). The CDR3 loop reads CASSSQSGTGELFF. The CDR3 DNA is TGTGCCAGCAGTTCGCAGAGCGGCACCGGGGAGCTGTTTTTT.